This entry describes one T cell receptor (beta chain). At one end, the junction sequence differs from germline, possibly due to a read error. The data stem from a study of patients and donors after allogeneic stem cell transplantation. TCRdb recomputed calls from the RT-PCR reads with MiXCR, one row per CDR3 protein. Of approximately 150,000 distinct CDR3 sequences listed, 24% are singletons. Germline V CDR1 and CDR2: LGHNA, YNFKEQ. The CDR3 sequence is 15 residues long. The receptor was derived from a human donor who was either an allogeneic HSCT recipient or a stem cell or donor lymphocyte infusion donor (not recorded which). It is not recorded whose cells these are; they may come from a transplant donor. This sequence joins TRBV4-2 and TRBJ2-1; no clear D. The sequencing input was blood, either unsorted or a sorted T cell fraction (not recorded which). The CDR3 spells CASSPLAASDNEQFF. The CDR3 DNA follows: TGTGCCAGCAGCCCCCTCGCGGCCTCCGACAATGAGCAGTTCTTC.